The 31 T cell receptor beta chains in this list originate from one sample, sequenced in a study of cytomegalovirus exposure and HLA in healthy donors. With 60 Vbeta and 13 Jbeta primers, the PCR was carried out. Method: immunoSEQ multiplex PCR; TCRdb's copy keeps in-frame clones and lacks some. The table lists 50,000 to 60,000 clones, 75% to 80% of them singletons. The sample was PBMCs. These receptors were taken from a female donor in good health and CMV-seronegative.

The genes are TRBV6-5 and TRBJ2-7; TRBD1 agrees at 9 bases. This CDR3 region has 14 residues. Germline V gene lookup returns CDR1 MNHEY and CDR2 SVGAGI. After removal of 2 bases from V and 9 bases from J, the junction contained 8 bases not matched to a gene. CDR3 nucleotide sequence: TGTGCCAGCAGTTACGGGGACAGGGCCTCCCGGCAGTACTTC. As protein: CASSYGDRASRQYF.

The chain is built from TRBV6-5 and TRBJ1-6; 11 bases align to TRBD1. Germline CDR1 reads MNHEY; CDR2 reads SVGAGI. This CDR3 is built from 15 residues. The junction had 5 bases not matched to a gene; V was cut back by 6 bases and J by 7 bases. CDR3 DNA sequence: TGTGCCAGCAGCCCGAGGGACAGGGGGAATTCACCCCTCCACTTT. Translation: CASSPRDRGNSPLHF.

The genes are TRBV27 and TRBJ1-1, with 8 nucleotides matching TRBD1. V shed 5 bases, J shed 4 bases, and the junction held 6 bases outside the gene matches. Germline assignment: CDR1 MNHEY and CDR2 SMNVEV (reference sequence). The CDR3 length is 14 residues. CDR3 sequence reads: CASSPDRGGTEAFF. The CDR3 region has the DNA TGTGCCAGCAGTCCTGACAGGGGAGGCACTGAAGCTTTCTTT.

The V gene is TRBV20-1, the J gene TRBJ1-2, with D unresolved. V shed 6 bases and J shed 0 bases, with 5 bases lying between them. The CDR3 runs 11 residues. Germline-derived CDR1 and CDR2 are DFQATT and SNEGSKA (reference sequence). The CDR3 loop reads CSAEANYGYTF. Written as DNA, the CDR3 is TGCAGTGCAGAGGCTAACTATGGCTACACCTTC.

The chain recombines TRBV28 with TRBJ2-2, with D perhaps TRBD1 (6 bases). The CDR3 is made up of 16 amino acids. Germline V gene data show CDR1 as MDHEN and CDR2 as SYDVKM. V was cut by 7 bases and J by 0 bases, with 15 bases left in between. The CDR3 bases are TGTGCCAGCACTTCCGCCGGGACAACGAACACCGGGGAGCTGTTTTTT. Its translation: CASTSAGTTNTGELFF.

This chain joins TRBV14 and TRBJ1-1, with 9 bases fitting TRBD1. Germline CDR1 is SGHDN and CDR2 is FVKESK. This CDR3 spans 14 amino acids. Trimming took 3 bases from V and 5 from J; bases not matched to a gene: 4. The DNA for the CDR3 is TGTGCCAGCAGCCACTCGGGACAGGGAACTGAAGCTTTCTTT. This encodes CASSHSGQGTEAFF.

This clone has just a few counts. The V call is TRBV19, the J call TRBJ1-5; D is ambiguous. Germline V lookup: CDR1 LNHDA, CDR2 SQIVND (reference sequence). CDR3 length: 14 amino acids. The V end was cut by 2 bases, the J end by 5 bases, with 10 bases between. CDR3 in DNA: TGTGCCAGTAGTATATTCACAGTCGATCAGCCCCAGCATTTT. This codes for CASSIFTVDQPQHF.

In its sample, this clone was seen a few times. V gene TRBV30 combines with J gene TRBJ2-1; D might be TRBD1 (6 bases). This CDR3 contains 14 residues. V was pared by 5 bases and J by 1 base, with 12 bases between. Looked up from germline, CDR1 is GTSNPN and CDR2 is SVGIG (reference sequence). In nucleotides, the CDR3 is TGTGCCTGGTCTGCACAGGGTTCCTACAATGAGCAGTTCTTC. Residues: CAWSAQGSYNEQFF.

The chain links TRBV9 to TRBJ2-2, with D possibly being TRBD1 (6 bases). Germline values: CDR1 SGDLS, CDR2 YYNGEE. This CDR3 is built from 16 residues. V lost 0 bases and J lost 8, with 17 bases in between. The CDR3 coding sequence is TGTGCCAGCAGCGTAGGGGGGACAACCCTGGATGGGGAGCTGTTTTTT. As protein: CASSVGGTTLDGELFF.

The chain combines TRBV30 with TRBJ1-6, with 7 bases identical to TRBD1. From germline, CDR1 is GTSNPN and CDR2 SVGIG (reference sequence). After removal of 3 bases from V and 5 bases from J, the junction contained 7 bases not matched to a gene. The CDR3 loop spans 15 amino acids. The CDR3 here is CAWRQGPRDNSPLHF. CDR3 in DNA: TGTGCCTGGAGACAGGGGCCGAGGGATAATTCACCCCTCCACTTT.

Only one count was recorded for this clone. The rearrangement joins TRBV29-1 to TRBJ1-1; no definite D call. The V end lost 6 bases, the J end lost 5 bases, and 7 bases lay between the germline ends. The CDR3 runs 10 residues. Germline assignment: CDR1 SQVTM and CDR2 ANQGSEA. The CDR3 loop is CSVARTEAFF. The CDR3, as DNA: TGCAGCGTCGCTAGGACTGAAGCTTTCTTT.

This sequence joins TRBV5-6 and TRBJ2-3, with TRBD2 identical over 8 bases. The CDR3 sequence is 16 residues long. From germline, CDR1 is SGHDT and CDR2 YYEEEE. Trimming took 0 bases from V and 1 from J; bases not matched to a gene: 4. CDR3 in DNA: TGTGCCAGCAGCTTGGACGCGGGGGGCGGCACAGATACGCAGTATTTT. Residues: CASSLDAGGGTDTQYF.

This clone has a single count. The genes are TRBV2 and TRBJ2-3; 9 bases match TRBD2. This CDR3 spans 17 amino acids. Germline assignment: CDR1 SNHLY and CDR2 FYNNEI. The junction had 10 bases not matched to a gene; V was cut back by 6 bases and J by 0 bases. The CDR3 DNA follows: TGTGCCAGCAGGGGGCCCAGCGGGGGGCGAAGCACAGATACGCAGTATTTT. Its protein product is CASRGPSGGRSTDTQYF.

The chain is built from TRBV7-9 and TRBJ1-5, with 12 positions matching TRBD1. There are 19 residues in the CDR3. The germline V gene has CDR1 SEHNR and CDR2 FQNEAQ (reference sequence). With 5 bases clipped from V and 2 bases from J, the junction kept 13 bases outside the gene matches. The CDR3 sequence: CASSPGTGGVGYRNQPQHF. The DNA for the CDR3 is TGTGCCAGCAGCCCCGGGACAGGGGGCGTCGGATATCGCAATCAGCCCCAGCATTTT.

CDR3 nucleotide sequence: TGCGCCAGCAGCCAAGAGACCCCGCGGACATGGGAAAAACTGTTTTTT. Amino acids: CASSQETPRTWEKLFF. The chain recombines TRBV4-1 with TRBJ1-4, with a possible D match to TRBD1 (5 bases). Trimming stripped 0 bases from V and 8 bases from J, with 16 bases between. Germline V gives CDR1 MGHRA, CDR2 YSYEKL. The CDR3 consists of 16 residues.

The chain joins TRBV4-2 to TRBJ1-2; the D gene is possibly TRBD1 (5 bases). The V and J ends lost 3 bases and 0 bases respectively, with 8 bases between them. CDR3 length equals 14 residues. Looked up from germline, CDR1 is LGHNA and CDR2 is YNFKEQ. CDR3 region: CASSQETANYGYTF. CDR3 nucleotides: TGTGCCAGCAGCCAGGAGACAGCTAACTATGGCTACACCTTC.

V usage is TRBV4-1 and J usage is TRBJ1-1, with D possibly TRBD1 on 5 matching bases. V shed 4 bases and J shed 4 bases, with 19 bases lying between them. The CDR3 has 16 amino acids. Germline V gene data show CDR1 as MGHRA and CDR2 as YSYEKL. DNA for the CDR3: TGCGCCAGCAGCCTCAGGACGCCGGGGGTATCCACTGAAGCTTTCTTT. Residues: CASSLRTPGVSTEAFF.

This clone came up once. V is TRBV6-5 and J is TRBJ1-1; TRBD1 is a possible D gene (6 bases). With 0 bases removed from V and 7 bases from J, the gap between germline ends came to 12 bases. This CDR3 contains 14 residues. CDR1 and CDR2 from the germline V gene are MNHEY and SVGAGI. The DNA of the CDR3 is TGTGCCAGCAGTTACTCAAGGGGGGGGTATGAAGCTTTCTTT. Its protein is CASSYSRGGYEAFF.

This clone appeared a few times. This rearrangement joins TRBV7-6 to TRBJ1-4, with TRBD1 matching 10 bases. J gave up 8 bases and V 0 bases, and 6 bases lay outside the gene matches. Germline V gene data show CDR1 as SGHVS and CDR2 as FNYEAQ. This CDR3 has 16 amino acids. The chain's CDR3 is CASSLAGGTGAEKLFF. As DNA, the CDR3 is TGTGCCAGCAGCTTAGCGGGGGGGACAGGGGCGGAAAAACTGTTTTTT.

The chain joins TRBV7-9 to TRBJ2-4; D may be TRBD2 (6 bases). Germline CDR1 SEHNR, CDR2 FQNEAQ (reference sequence). The germline V and J ends were trimmed by 4 bases and 2 bases, with 15 bases remaining between them. The CDR3 has 16 residues. The CDR3 region has the DNA TGTGCCAGCAGCTCCCCTGAGGCGGGAACCAAAAACATTCAGTACTTC. This codes for CASSSPEAGTKNIQYF.

CDR3 nucleotide sequence: TGTGCCAGCTCACCAACCGGGACAGGAGCCTACGAGCAGTACTTC. This gives the protein CASSPTGTGAYEQYF. This sequence joins TRBV18 and TRBJ2-5; TRBD1 matches 8 bases. The J call may be faulty, since TRBJ2-7 better matches the DNA end. CDR1 is KGHSH and CDR2 is LQKENI in the germline V gene. CDR3 length: 15 amino acids.

The chain carries TRBV7-6 and TRBJ1-4, with D possibly TRBD1 on 5 matching bases. CDR1 SGHVS and CDR2 FNYEAQ come from the germline V gene. The CDR3 is made up of 12 amino acids. Trimming took off 3 bases at V and 13 bases at J, with 12 bases between the two ends. CDR3 amino acids: CASSFGGVRLFF. For the CDR3, the DNA is TGTGCCAGCAGCTTCGGGGGGGTCCGACTGTTTTTT.

The V gene is TRBV30, the J gene TRBJ2-2; D is unclear. Germline V gene data show CDR1 as GTSNPN and CDR2 as SVGIG (reference sequence). The CDR3 length is 13 residues. Trimming shortened V by 5 bases and J by 0 bases, and 7 bases separated the two germline ends. DNA of the CDR3: TGTGCCTGGTTAGTTGCGAACACCGGGGAGCTGTTTTTT. This gives the protein CAWLVANTGELFF.

The V gene is TRBV11-2, the J gene TRBJ2-7; 9 bases line up with TRBD1. Germline CDR1 and CDR2: SGHAT and FQNNGV. V gave up 2 bases and J gave up 3 bases; unmatched junction bases: 8. This CDR3 is 16 amino acids long. Here the CDR3 DNA reads TGTGCCAGCAGCTTATATAGGGGGACAGGGATCTACGAGCAGTACTTC. Residues: CASSLYRGTGIYEQYF.

In this sample, this clone turned up a few times. V and J are TRBV7-2 and TRBJ2-5, with D hard to call. Trimming left V 5 bases short and J 4 bases short, with 11 bases between. CDR3 length equals 13 residues. Germline CDR1 and CDR2: SGHTA and FQGNSA. DNA for the CDR3: TGTGCCAGCAGCCCGTCCGTTTCAGAGACCCAGTACTTC. Protein product: CASSPSVSETQYF.

This clone has more than one count but fewer than ten. This chain joins TRBV4-2 and TRBJ2-1; 7 bases align to TRBD2. V was clipped by 1 base and J by 8 bases; unmatched bases: 5. Germline V lookup: CDR1 LGHNA, CDR2 YNFKEQ. This CDR3 is built from 14 residues. The CDR3 coding sequence is TGTGCCAGCAGCCAAGCCCAGGGAGGGGATGAGCAGTTCTTC. Translation gives CASSQAQGGDEQFF.

The chain is built from TRBV5-1 and TRBJ2-3, with 10 positions matching TRBD2. Germline trimming cut 4 bases from V and 4 bases from J; bases unmatched to any gene: 9. Germline values: CDR1 SGHRS, CDR2 YFSETQ. The CDR3 runs 16 residues. The CDR3 loop reads CASSMIAGGLADTQYF. CDR3 DNA: TGCGCCAGCAGCATGATAGCGGGGGGTTTGGCAGATACGCAGTATTTT.

This chain uses TRBV5-1 with TRBJ2-5, with TRBD2 matching 10 bases. The length of the CDR3 is 16 residues. Germline lookup yields CDR1 SGHRS and CDR2 YFSETQ. V shed 6 bases and J 7 bases; nucleotides not matched to a gene: 15. CDR3 nucleotide sequence: TGCGCCAGCACTTACGGACTAGCGGTGGAAGGGGGGACCCAGTACTTC. Amino acid sequence: CASTYGLAVEGGTQYF.

The genes are TRBV11-2 and TRBJ2-2; D not resolved. V dropped 4 bases and J dropped 2 bases, with 5 bases sitting between them. Germline V lookup: CDR1 SGHAT, CDR2 FQNNGV. This CDR3 comprises 13 residues. CDR3 sequence: CASSSTNTGELFF. DNA for the CDR3: TGTGCCAGCAGCTCCACTAACACCGGGGAGCTGTTTTTT.

The chain links TRBV7-8 to TRBJ1-2; 8 nucleotides agree with TRBD1. Germline-derived CDR1 and CDR2 are SGHVS and FQNEAQ. The CDR3 length is 15 residues. After removal of 1 base from V and 7 bases from J, the junction contained 8 bases not matched to a gene. CDR3 DNA: TGTGCCAGCAGCTTAGAGGACAGGGTTGCCTGTGGCTACACCTTC. Translation: CASSLEDRVACGYTF.

The CDR3 nucleotides are TGTGCCAGTAACGGGGAGAATCAGCCCCAGCATTTT. The encoded protein is CASNGENQPQHF. This chain connects TRBV2 to TRBJ1-5, with D unresolved. V was pared by 9 bases and J by 4 bases, with 10 bases between. Looked up from germline, CDR1 is SNHLY and CDR2 is FYNNEI. The CDR3 is 12 amino acids.